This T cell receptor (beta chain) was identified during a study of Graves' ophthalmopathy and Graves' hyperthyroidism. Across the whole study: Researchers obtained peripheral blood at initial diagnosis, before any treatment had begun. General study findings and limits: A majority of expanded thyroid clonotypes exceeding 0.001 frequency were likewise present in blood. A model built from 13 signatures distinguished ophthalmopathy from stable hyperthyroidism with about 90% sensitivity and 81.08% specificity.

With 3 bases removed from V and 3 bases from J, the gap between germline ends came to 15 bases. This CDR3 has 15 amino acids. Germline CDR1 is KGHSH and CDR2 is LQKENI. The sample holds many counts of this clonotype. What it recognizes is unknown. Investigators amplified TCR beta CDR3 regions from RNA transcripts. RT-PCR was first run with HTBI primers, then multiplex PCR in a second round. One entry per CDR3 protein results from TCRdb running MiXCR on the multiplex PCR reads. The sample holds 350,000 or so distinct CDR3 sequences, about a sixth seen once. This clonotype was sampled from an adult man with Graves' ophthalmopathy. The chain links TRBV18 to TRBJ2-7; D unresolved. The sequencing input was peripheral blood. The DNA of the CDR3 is TGTGCCAGCTCACCCTCCACTTCGAGCTACTACGAGCAGTACTTC. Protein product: CASSPSTSSYYEQYF.